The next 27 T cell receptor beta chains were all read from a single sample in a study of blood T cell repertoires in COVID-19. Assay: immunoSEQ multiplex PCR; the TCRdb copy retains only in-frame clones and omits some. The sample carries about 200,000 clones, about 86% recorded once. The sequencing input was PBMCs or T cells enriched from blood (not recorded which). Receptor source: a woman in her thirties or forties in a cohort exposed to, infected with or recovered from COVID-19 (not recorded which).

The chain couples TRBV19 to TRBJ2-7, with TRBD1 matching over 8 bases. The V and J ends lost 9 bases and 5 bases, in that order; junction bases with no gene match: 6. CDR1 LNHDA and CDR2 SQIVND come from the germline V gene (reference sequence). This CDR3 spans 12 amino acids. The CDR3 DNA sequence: TGTGCCAGCGGACAGGGCCACAACGAGCAGTACTTC. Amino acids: CASGQGHNEQYF.

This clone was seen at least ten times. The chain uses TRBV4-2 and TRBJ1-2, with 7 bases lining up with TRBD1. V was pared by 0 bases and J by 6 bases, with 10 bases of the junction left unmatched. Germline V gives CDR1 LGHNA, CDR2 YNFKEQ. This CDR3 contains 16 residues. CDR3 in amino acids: CASSQEVMTGWDGYTF. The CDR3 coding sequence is TGTGCCAGCAGCCAAGAAGTTATGACAGGGTGGGATGGCTACACCTTC.

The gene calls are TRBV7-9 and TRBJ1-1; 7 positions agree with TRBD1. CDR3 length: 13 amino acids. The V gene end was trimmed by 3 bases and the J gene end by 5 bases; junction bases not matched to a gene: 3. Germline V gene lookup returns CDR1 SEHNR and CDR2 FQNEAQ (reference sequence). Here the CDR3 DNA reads TGTGCCAGCAGCTTGACAGGGAGTACTGAAGCTTTCTTT. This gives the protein CASSLTGSTEAFF. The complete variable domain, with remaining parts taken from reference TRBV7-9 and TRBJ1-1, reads DTGVSQNPRHKITKRGQNVTFRCDPISEHNRLYWYRQTLGQGPEFLTYFQNEAQLEKSRLLSDRFSAERPKGSFSTLEIQRTEQGDSAMYLCASSLTGSTEAFFGQGTRLTVV.

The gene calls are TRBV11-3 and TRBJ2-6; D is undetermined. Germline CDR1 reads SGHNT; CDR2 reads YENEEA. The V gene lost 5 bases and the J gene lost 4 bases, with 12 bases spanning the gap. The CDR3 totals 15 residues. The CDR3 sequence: CASSVVIGGANVLTF. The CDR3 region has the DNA TGTGCCAGCAGCGTCGTAATCGGGGGGGCCAACGTCCTGACTTTC.

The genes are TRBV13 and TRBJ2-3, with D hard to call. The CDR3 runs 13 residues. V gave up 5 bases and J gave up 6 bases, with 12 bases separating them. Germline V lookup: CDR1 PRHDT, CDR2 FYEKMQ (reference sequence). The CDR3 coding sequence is TGTGCCAGCAGCCTTGGGCGTGCGGATACGCAGTATTTT. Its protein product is CASSLGRADTQYF.

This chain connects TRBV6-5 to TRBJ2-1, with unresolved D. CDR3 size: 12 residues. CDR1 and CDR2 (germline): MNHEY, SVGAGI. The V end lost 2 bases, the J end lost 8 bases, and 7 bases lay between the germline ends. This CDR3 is CASSYAMHEQFF. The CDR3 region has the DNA TGTGCCAGCAGTTACGCGATGCATGAGCAGTTCTTC.

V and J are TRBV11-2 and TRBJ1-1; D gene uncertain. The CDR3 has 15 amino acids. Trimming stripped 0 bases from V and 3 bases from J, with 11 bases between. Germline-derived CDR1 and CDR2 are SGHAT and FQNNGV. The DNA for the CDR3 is TGTGCCAGCAGCTTAGATTCGGTAAGATACACTGAAGCTTTCTTT. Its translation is CASSLDSVRYTEAFF.

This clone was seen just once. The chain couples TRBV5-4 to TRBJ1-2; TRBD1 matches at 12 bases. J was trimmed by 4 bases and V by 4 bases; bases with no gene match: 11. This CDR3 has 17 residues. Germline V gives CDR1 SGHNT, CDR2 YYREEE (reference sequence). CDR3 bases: TGTGCCAGCAGCCCGTTGGGACAGGGGGCGGCTATCTATGGCTACACCTTC. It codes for CASSPLGQGAAIYGYTF.

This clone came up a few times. CDR3 DNA sequence: TGCGCCAGCAGCCGGGCAGGCCGCCGGCAGTTCTTC. Its protein is CASSRAGRRQFF. This chain uses TRBV4-1 with TRBJ2-1, with no clear D. CDR3 length: 12 amino acids. The V end was cut by 4 bases, the J end by 12 bases, with 13 bases between. Germline assignment: CDR1 MGHRA and CDR2 YSYEKL.

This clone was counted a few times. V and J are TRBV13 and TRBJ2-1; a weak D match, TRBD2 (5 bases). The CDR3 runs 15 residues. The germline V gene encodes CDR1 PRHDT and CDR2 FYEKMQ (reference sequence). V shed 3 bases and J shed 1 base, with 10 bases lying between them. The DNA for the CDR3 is TGTGCCAGCAGCTTGTTAGCGTCTTCCTACAATGAGCAGTTCTTC. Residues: CASSLLASSYNEQFF. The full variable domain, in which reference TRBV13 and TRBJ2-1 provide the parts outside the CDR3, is AAGVIQSPRHLIKEKRETATLKCYPIPRHDTVYWYQQGPGQDPQFLISFYEKMQSDKGSIPDRFSAQQFSDYHSELNMSSLELGDSALYFCASSLLASSYNEQFFGPGTRLTVL.

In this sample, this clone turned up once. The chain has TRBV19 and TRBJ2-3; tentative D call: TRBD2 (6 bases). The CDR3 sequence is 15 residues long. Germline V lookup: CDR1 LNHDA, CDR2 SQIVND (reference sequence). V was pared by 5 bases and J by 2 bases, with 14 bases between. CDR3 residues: CASSPISSDTDTQYF. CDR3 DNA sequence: TGTGCCAGTAGTCCCATCTCTAGCGACACAGATACGCAGTATTTT.

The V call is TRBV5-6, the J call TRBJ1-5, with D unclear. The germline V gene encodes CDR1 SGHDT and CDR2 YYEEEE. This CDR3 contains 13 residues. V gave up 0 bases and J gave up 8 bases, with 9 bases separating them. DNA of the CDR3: TGTGCCAGCAGCTTGGGACATCTTAAGCCCCAGCATTTT. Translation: CASSLGHLKPQHF.

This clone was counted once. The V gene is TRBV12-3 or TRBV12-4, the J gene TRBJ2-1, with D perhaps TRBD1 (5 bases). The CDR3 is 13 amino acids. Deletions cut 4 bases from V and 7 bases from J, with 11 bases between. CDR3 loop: CASSSNPGNEQFF. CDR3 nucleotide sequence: TGTGCCAGCAGTTCTAATCCAGGGAATGAGCAGTTCTTC.

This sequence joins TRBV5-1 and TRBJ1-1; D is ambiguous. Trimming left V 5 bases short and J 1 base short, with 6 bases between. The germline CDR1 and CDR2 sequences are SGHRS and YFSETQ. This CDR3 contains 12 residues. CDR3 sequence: CASRPGNTEAFF. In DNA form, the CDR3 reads TGCGCCAGCAGACCGGGGAACACTGAAGCTTTCTTT.

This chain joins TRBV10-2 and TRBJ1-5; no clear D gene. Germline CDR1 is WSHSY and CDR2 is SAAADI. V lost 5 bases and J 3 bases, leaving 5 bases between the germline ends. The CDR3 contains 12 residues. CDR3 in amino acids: CASSPLNQPQHF. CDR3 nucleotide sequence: TGCGCCAGCAGTCCCCTCAATCAGCCCCAGCATTTT.

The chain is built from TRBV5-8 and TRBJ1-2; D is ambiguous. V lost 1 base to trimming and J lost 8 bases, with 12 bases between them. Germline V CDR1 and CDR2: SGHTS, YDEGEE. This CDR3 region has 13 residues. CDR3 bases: TGTGCCAGCAGCTTGACGGGCGGGAGGGGCTACACCTTC. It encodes CASSLTGGRGYTF.

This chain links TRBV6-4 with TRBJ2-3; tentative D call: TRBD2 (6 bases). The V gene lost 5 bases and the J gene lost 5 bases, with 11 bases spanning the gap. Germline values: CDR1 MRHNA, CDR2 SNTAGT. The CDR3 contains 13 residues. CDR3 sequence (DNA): TGTGCCAGCAGTAGGGAGGCCGAAGATACGCAGTATTTT. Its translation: CASSREAEDTQYF.

The CDR3 DNA is TGTGCCAGCAGCTCTGGGGGCCTAGTAACTTCACCCCTCCACTTT. Protein: CASSSGGLVTSPLHF. The chain carries TRBV11-2 and TRBJ1-6; a weak D match, TRBD1 (6 bases). CDR1 and CDR2 (germline): SGHAT, FQNNGV. This CDR3 has 15 residues. The germline V and J ends were trimmed by 4 bases and 9 bases, with 16 bases remaining between them.

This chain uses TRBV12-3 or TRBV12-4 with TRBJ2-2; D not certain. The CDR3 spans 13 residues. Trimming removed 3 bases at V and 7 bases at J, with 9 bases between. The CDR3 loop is CASSFIPGGELFF. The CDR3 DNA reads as TGTGCCAGCAGTTTTATCCCGGGCGGGGAGCTGTTTTTT.

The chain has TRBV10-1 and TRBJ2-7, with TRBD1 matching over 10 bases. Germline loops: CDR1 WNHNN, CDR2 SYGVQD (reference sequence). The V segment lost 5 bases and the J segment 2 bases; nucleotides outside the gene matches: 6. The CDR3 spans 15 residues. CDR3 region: CASSFGTGAAYEQYF. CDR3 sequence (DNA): TGCGCCAGCAGTTTCGGGACAGGGGCCGCCTACGAGCAGTACTTC.

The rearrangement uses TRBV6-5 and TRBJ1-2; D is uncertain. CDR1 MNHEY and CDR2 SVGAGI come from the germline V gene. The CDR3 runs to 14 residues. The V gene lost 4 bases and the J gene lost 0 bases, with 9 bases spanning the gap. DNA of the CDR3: TGTGCCAGCAGTTTGTCGGTGCCTAACTATGGCTACACCTTC. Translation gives CASSLSVPNYGYTF.

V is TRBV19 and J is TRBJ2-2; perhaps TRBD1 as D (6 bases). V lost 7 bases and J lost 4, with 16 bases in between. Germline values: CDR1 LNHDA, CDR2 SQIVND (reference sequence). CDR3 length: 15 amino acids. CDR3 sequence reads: CASTRMDRLTGELFF. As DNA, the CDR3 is TGTGCCAGTACCCGTATGGACAGACTCACCGGGGAGCTGTTTTTT. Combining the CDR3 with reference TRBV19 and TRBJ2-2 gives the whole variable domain DGGITQSPKYLFRKEGQNVTLSCEQNLNHDAMYWYRQDPGQGLRLIYYSQIVNDFQKGDIAEGYSVSREKKESFPLTVTSAQKNPTAFYLCASTRMDRLTGELFFGEGSRLTVL.

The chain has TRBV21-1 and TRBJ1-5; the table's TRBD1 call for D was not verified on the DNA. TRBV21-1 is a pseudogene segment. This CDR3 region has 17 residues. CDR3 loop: CASSEKGRGPSNQPQHF. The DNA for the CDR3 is TGTGCCAGCAGCGAAAAGGGCAGGGGACCTAGCAATCAGCCCCAGCATTTT.

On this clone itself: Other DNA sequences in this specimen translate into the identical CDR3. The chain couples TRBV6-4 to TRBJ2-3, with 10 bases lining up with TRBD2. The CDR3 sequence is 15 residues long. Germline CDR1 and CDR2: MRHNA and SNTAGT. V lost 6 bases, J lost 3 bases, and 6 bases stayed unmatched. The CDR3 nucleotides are TGTGCCAGCAGCCCGGGACTAGCGAGTACAGATACGCAGTATTTT. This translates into CASSPGLASTDTQYF.

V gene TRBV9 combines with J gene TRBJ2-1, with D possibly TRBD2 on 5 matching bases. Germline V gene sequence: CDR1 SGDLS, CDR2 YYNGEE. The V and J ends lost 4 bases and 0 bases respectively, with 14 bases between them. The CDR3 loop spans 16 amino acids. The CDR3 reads CASSPLTTDSYNEQFF. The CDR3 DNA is TGTGCCAGCAGCCCCCTGACTACCGACTCCTACAATGAGCAGTTCTTC.

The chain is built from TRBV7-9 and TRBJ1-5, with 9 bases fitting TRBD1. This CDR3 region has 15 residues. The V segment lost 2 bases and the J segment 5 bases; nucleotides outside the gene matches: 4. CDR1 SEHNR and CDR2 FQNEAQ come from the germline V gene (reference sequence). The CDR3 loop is CASSLSGTGYQPQHF. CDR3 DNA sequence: TGTGCCAGCAGCTTAAGTGGGACAGGGTATCAGCCCCAGCATTTT.

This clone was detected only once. This CDR3 reads CASSFGTSGRYQETQYF. Written as DNA, the CDR3 is TGTGCCAGCAGCTTCGGGACTAGCGGGAGATACCAAGAGACCCAGTACTTC. The chain recombines TRBV7-2 with TRBJ2-5; 14 bases align to TRBD2. Unmatched junction bases numbered 3, after V lost 3 bases and J lost 0 bases. The CDR3 spans 17 residues. Germline-derived CDR1 and CDR2 are SGHTA and FQGNSA.